This T cell receptor (beta chain) derives from a study of identical twins. TCRdb ran MiXCR on the 5' RACE reads and lists one entry per CDR3 protein. This table holds roughly 490,000 distinct CDR3 sequences, about 13% found once. This CDR3 region has 15 residues. Germline trimming cut 3 bases from V and 4 bases from J; bases unmatched to any gene: 7. Germline values: CDR1 MNHEY, CDR2 SMNVEV (reference sequence). These same records also appear under a second study, on yellow fever vaccine responses in identical twins.

The specimen sequenced was CD4+ T cells sorted from blood. The V call is TRBV27, the J call TRBJ2-7, with 9 bases matching TRBD1. This clonotype originated in a woman in her late teens or twenties in good health. CDR3 region: CASSLGTGRKYEQYF. CDR3 DNA: TGTGCCAGCAGTTTGGGGACAGGGCGAAAGTACGAGCAGTACTTC.